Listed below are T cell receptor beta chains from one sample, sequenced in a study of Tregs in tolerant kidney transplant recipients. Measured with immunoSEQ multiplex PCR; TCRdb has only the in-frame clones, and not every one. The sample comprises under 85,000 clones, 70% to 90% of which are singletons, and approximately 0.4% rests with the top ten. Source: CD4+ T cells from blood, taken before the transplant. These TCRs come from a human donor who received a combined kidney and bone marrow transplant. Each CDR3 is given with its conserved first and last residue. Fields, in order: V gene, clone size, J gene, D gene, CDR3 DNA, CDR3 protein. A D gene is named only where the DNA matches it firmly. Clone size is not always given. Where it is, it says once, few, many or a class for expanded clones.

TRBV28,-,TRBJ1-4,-,TGTGCCAGCAGTCCCGGACACGTGCCGGAAAAACTGTTTTTT,CASSPGHVPEKLFF
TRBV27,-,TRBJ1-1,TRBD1,TGTGCCAGCAGTTTGGCGGGACAGAAGAACACTGAAGCTTTCTTT,CASSLAGQKNTEAFF
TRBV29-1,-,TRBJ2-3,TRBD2,TGCAGCGTTGAAGGGGTAGCGGGAGCCACAGATACGCAGTATTTT,CSVEGVAGATDTQYF
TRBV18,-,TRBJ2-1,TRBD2,TGTGCCAGCTCGTCCGGGACTAGCGGGATGTGGGAGCAGTTCTTC,CASSSGTSGMWEQFF
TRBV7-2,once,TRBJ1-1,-,TGTGCCAGCAGCTTAAGTACAGCGGGGACTGAAGCTTTCTTT,CASSLSTAGTEAFF
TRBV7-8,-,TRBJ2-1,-,TGTGCCAGCATCACATATCCGGGGGAGCAGTTCTTC,CASITYPGEQFF
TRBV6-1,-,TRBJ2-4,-,TGTGCCAGCAGAGCGGACGGGGACATTCAGTACTTC,CASRADGDIQYF
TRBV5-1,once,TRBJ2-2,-,TGCGCCAGCAGCTTGGGGATACAGGGAACGAACACCGGGGAGCTGTTTTTT,CASSLGIQGTNTGELFF
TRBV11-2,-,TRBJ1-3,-,TGTGCCAGCACCTTAAACGTTAATCGGGTAACTGGAAACACCATATATTTT,CASTLNVNRVTGNTIYF
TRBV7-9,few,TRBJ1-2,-,TGTGCCAGCAGCCATGACACGCGAAACTATGGCTACACCTTC,CASSHDTRNYGYTF
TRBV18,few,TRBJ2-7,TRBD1,TGTGCCAGCTCACCTAACCGGGACAGTACCTACGAGCAGTACTTC,CASSPNRDSTYEQYF
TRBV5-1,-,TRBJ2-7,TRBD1,TGCGCCAGCAGCTCTACAGGGGACAGCTCCTACGAGCAGTACTTC,CASSSTGDSSYEQYF
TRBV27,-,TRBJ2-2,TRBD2,TGTGCCAGCAGTTTAGATTTTAGCGGGAGGGTAGGGGACACCGGGGAGCTGTTTTTT,CASSLDFSGRVGDTGELFF
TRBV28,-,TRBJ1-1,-,TGTGCCACGACAGGGAACACTGAAGCTTTCTTT,CATTGNTEAFF
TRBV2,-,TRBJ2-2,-,TGTGCCAGCAGGTACTTTCCTGGGAACACCGGGGAGCTGTTTTTT,CASRYFPGNTGELFF
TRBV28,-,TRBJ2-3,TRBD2,TGTGCCAGCAGTTTATGGGCTAGCGGGAGGTCAGATACGCAGTATTTT,CASSLWASGRSDTQYF
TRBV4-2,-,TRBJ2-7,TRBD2,TGTGCCAGCAGCCGCCGGGGGGCGGGAGGGGAAAGCTCCTACGAGCAGTACTTC,CASSRRGAGGESSYEQYF
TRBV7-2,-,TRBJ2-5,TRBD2,TGTGCCAGCAGCCACGGACTAGCTGCAGAGACCCAGTACTTC,CASSHGLAAETQYF
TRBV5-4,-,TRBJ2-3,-,TGTGCCAGCAGCTTGCCAGATTTTAGCACAGATACGCAGTATTTT,CASSLPDFSTDTQYF
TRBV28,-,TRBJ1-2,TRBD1,TGTGCCAGCAGTTCCCATCAGGGGGCAGATGGCTACACCTTC,CASSSHQGADGYTF
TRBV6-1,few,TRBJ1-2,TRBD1,TGTGCCAGCAGTGTCCGACAGGGGGGTAACTATGGCTACACCTTC,CASSVRQGGNYGYTF
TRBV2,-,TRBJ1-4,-,TGTGCCAGCAGTGAAACAGGCGCAACTAATGAAAAACTGTTTTTT,CASSETGATNEKLFF
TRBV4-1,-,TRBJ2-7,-,TGCGCCAGCAGCCTCAGGGTATCCCGTTACGAGCAGTACTTC,CASSLRVSRYEQYF
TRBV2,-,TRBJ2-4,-,TGTGCCAGCATCCAGACAGGAGCCAAAAACATTCAGTACTTC,CASIQTGAKNIQYF
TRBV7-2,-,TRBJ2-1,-,TGTGCCAGCAGCTTAGGCTGGGGGGAGTTCTTC,CASSLGWGEFF
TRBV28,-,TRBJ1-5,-,TGTGCCAGCAGTCCGCCGGGGGACAATCAGCCCCAGCATTTT,CASSPPGDNQPQHF
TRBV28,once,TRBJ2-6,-,TGTGCCAGCAGCGGGGGAGGACTACCCTCCTCTGGGGCCAACGTCCTGACTTTC,CASSGGGLPSSGANVLTF
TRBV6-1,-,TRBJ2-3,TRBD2,TGTGCCAGCAGTGGACCCTTAGCGGGAGGGCACAAAAATACGCAGTATTTT,CASSGPLAGGHKNTQYF
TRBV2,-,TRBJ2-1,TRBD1,TGTGCCAGCTTCCCTCCGGGACAGCCATACAATGAGCAGTTCTTC,CASFPPGQPYNEQFF
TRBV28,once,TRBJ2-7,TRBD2,TGTGCCAGCAGCACCATAGCGGGAAGCACCTACGAGCAGTACTTC,CASSTIAGSTYEQYF
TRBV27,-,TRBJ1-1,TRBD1,TGTGCCAGCAGTTTAAGCAGGGGGCGGACTGAAGCTTTCTTT,CASSLSRGRTEAFF
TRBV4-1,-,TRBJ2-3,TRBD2,TGCGCCAGCAGCCAAGCCTCACCGACGGAGGGAGGGGCAGATACGCAGTATTTT,CASSQASPTEGGADTQYF
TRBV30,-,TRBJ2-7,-,TGTGCCTGGAGTGGCAGTAACGAGCAGTACTTC,CAWSGSNEQYF
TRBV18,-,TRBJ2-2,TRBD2,TGTGCCAGCTCACTAATCGGACTAGCGGGAGTCACCGGGGAGCTGTTTTTT,CASSLIGLAGVTGELFF
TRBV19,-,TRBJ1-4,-,TGTGCCAGTAGTATTGGCGGGGCGAGCGAAAAACTGTTTTTT,CASSIGGASEKLFF
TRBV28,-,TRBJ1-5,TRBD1,TGTGCCAGCCGACGACAGGGGGTAGGTCAGCCCCAGCATTTT,CASRRQGVGQPQHF
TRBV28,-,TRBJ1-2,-,TGTGCCAGCAGCCCCCACGCCCGGGGAGTGGAGTATGGCTACACCTTC,CASSPHARGVEYGYTF
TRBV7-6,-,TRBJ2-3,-,TGTGCCAGCAGCCCCCACACAGATACGCAGTATTTT,CASSPHTDTQYF
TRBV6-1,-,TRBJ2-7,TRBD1,TGTGCCAGCAGTGAACCCGGGACAGCCTCCTACGAGCAGTACTTC,CASSEPGTASYEQYF
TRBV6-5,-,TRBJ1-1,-,TGTGCCAGCAGTCAATCTCTAGGCGACACTGAAGCTTTCTTT,CASSQSLGDTEAFF
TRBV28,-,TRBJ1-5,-,TGTGCCAGCAGTTTTTACACTAAGGAAGGCCACAATCAGCCCCAGCATTTT,CASSFYTKEGHNQPQHF
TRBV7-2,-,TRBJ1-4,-,TGTGCCAGCAGCTTAGCGCAGGGAACTAATGAAAAACTGTTTTTT,CASSLAQGTNEKLFF
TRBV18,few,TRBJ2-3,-,TGTGCCAGCTCACCACGCAGGGATACGCAGTATTTT,CASSPRRDTQYF
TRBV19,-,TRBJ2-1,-,TGTGCCAGTAGGGGGCGAGGTAGCGGAGCCAATGAGCAGTTCTTC,CASRGRGSGANEQFF
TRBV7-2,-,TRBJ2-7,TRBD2,TGTGCCAGCAGCTTAGAGGTCGCGGGAGGGACCCCCTACGAGCAGTACTTC,CASSLEVAGGTPYEQYF
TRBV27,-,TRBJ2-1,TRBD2,TGTGCCAGCAGTCAGACAGCGGGAGCCCTTGGCAATGAGCAGTTCTTC,CASSQTAGALGNEQFF
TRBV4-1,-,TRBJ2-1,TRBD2,TGCGCCAGCAGCCAAGTCAAGGGACTAGTTGTCGGGGCTGAGCAGTTCTTC,CASSQVKGLVVGAEQFF
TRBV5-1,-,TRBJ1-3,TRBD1,TGCGCCAGCAGCTTGGCCGGACAGGGGGGAAACACCATATATTTT,CASSLAGQGGNTIYF
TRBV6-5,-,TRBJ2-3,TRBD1,TGTGCCAGCAGTGTCCGGGACAGGGACACAGATACGCAGTATTTT,CASSVRDRDTDTQYF
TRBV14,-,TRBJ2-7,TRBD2,TGTGCCAGCAGCGCCCTAGCGGGGATAACCTACGAGCAGTACTTC,CASSALAGITYEQYF
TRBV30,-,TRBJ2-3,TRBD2,TGTGCCTGGTCAGCGGGAGCCCTGGGGACAGATACGCAGTATTTT,CAWSAGALGTDTQYF
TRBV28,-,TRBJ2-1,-,TGTGCCAGCAGTTGGAGCTACAATGAGCAGTTCTTC,CASSWSYNEQFF
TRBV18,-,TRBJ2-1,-,TGTGCCAGCTCAGGGGGGAGCGCCTTCACGGCGCGGTTCTTC,CASSGGSAFTARFF
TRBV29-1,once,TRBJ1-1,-,TGCAGCGTTGAGGGACAAACGAACACTGAAGCTTTCTTT,CSVEGQTNTEAFF
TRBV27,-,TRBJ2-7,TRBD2,TGTGCCAGCAGCCCCATGGGGCTAGCGGGAGTCAACGAGCAGTACTTC,CASSPMGLAGVNEQYF
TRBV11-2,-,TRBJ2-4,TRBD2,TGTGCCAGCACATTTAGCGGGGTAGCCAAAAACATTCAGTACTTC,CASTFSGVAKNIQYF
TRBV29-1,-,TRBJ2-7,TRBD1,TGCAGCGCTCAAGGACAGGGCTTTAACGAGCAGTACTTC,CSAQGQGFNEQYF
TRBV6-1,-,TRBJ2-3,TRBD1,TGTGCCAGCAGTGAAGCCTTAACGGGACAGGGTCGAGATACGCAGTATTTT,CASSEALTGQGRDTQYF